The 18 T cell receptor beta chains below all came from one sample that was sequenced in a study of OX40 agonist ivuxolimab in advanced cancers. TCRdb's table, derived via immunoSEQ multiplex PCR, lists solely in-frame clones and lacks some. The sample lists 60,000 to 80,000 clones, roughly 89% seen once, with roughly an eighth in the top ten. Sequences were derived from CD4+ or CD8+ T cells sorted from blood, sampled in a trial of the OX40 agonist ivuxolimab. The receptor source for this set is an adult with an advanced solid tumor such as melanoma, head and neck, liver or kidney cancer.

The chain couples TRBV5-6 to TRBJ2-5; TRBD2 aligns across 7 bases. Germline V lookup: CDR1 SGHDT, CDR2 YYEEEE. The V segment lost 4 bases and the J segment 7 bases; nucleotides outside the gene matches: 10. The CDR3 has 14 residues. The CDR3 nucleotides are TGTGCCAGCAGCGATTCCGGGGGGTCGGTGACCCAGTACTTC. Protein product: CASSDSGGSVTQYF.

For this clone: The sample carries other DNA sequences with the same CDR3. V is TRBV18 and J is TRBJ1-1, with D possibly TRBD1 on 5 matching bases. This CDR3 contains 14 residues. The germline V and J ends were trimmed by 1 base and 3 bases, with 9 bases remaining between them. Germline CDR1 and CDR2: KGHSH and LQKENI. The CDR3 DNA is TGTGCCAGCTCACCACAGGGAGGGGACACTGAAGCTTTCTTT. As protein: CASSPQGGDTEAFF.

V and J are TRBV5-4 and TRBJ2-3; a possible D gene is TRBD2 (5 bases). Per the germline V gene, CDR1 is SGHNT and CDR2 is YYREEE (reference sequence). The CDR3 runs to 15 residues. The V end was cut by 3 bases, the J end by 5 bases, with 16 bases between. The CDR3 DNA reads TGTGCCAGCAGCTCCTCAGCCGGGAACGGAGATACGCAGTATTTT. It yields the protein CASSSSAGNGDTQYF.

The chain uses TRBV6-5 and TRBJ1-2; 8 bases fit TRBD1. There are 15 residues in the CDR3. The V segment lost 2 bases and the J segment 6 bases; nucleotides outside the gene matches: 8. CDR1 is MNHEY, CDR2 SVGAGI, per germline. CDR3 protein: CASSYRAGGVDGYTF. The CDR3 DNA reads as TGTGCCAGCAGTTACAGAGCAGGGGGCGTTGATGGCTACACCTTC.

CDR3 nucleotide sequence: TGCAGCGTTGCAAGAGAAACAGGCATTTATGGCTACACCTTC. Translation: CSVARETGIYGYTF. This sequence joins TRBV29-1 and TRBJ1-2, with D possibly TRBD1 on 5 matching bases. CDR3 size: 14 residues. Trimming removed 4 bases at V and 5 bases at J, with 17 bases between. Germline V gene data show CDR1 as SQVTM and CDR2 as ANQGSEA.

This chain links TRBV6-1 with TRBJ2-7; D unresolved. Germline CDR1 is MNHNS and CDR2 is SASEGT. This CDR3 spans 15 amino acids. The V gene lost 0 bases and the J gene lost 4 bases, with 13 bases spanning the gap. CDR3 sequence reads: CASSEAQISVYEQYF. DNA of the CDR3: TGTGCCAGCAGTGAAGCGCAAATTTCAGTTTACGAGCAGTACTTC.

V and J are TRBV6-6 and TRBJ1-2; D is uncertain. CDR1 and CDR2 from the germline V gene are MNHNY and SVGAGI (reference sequence). The CDR3 is 14 residues long. V was shortened by 7 bases and J by 3 bases, with 15 bases between the two germline ends. The CDR3 DNA sequence: TGTGCCAGCAACCCCCTAAACACATACTATGGCTACACCTTC. It codes for CASNPLNTYYGYTF.

The chain employs TRBV28 and TRBJ1-1; D not resolved. This CDR3 has 17 residues. Germline V gene data show CDR1 as MDHEN and CDR2 as SYDVKM. V was shortened by 9 bases and J by 4 bases, with 27 bases between the two germline ends. CDR3 loop: CASGKFNGIHGVTEAFF. The CDR3, as DNA: TGTGCCAGTGGTAAGTTTAATGGTATCCACGGGGTCACTGAAGCTTTCTTT. Variable domain in full (rest from reference TRBV28 and TRBJ1-1): DVKVTQSSRYLVKRTGEKVFLECVQDMDHENMFWYRQDPGLGLRLIYFSYDVKMKEKGDIPEGYSVSREKKERFSLILESASTNQTSMYLCASGKFNGIHGVTEAFFGQGTRLTVV.

The rearrangement uses TRBV6-5 and TRBJ2-7, with 8 bases that match TRBD1. Germline CDR1 is MNHEY and CDR2 is SVGAGI. The CDR3 has 14 residues. With 5 bases clipped from V and 2 bases from J, the junction kept 5 bases outside the gene matches. CDR3 amino acids: CASSRQGTTYEQYF. The CDR3 DNA reads as TGTGCCAGCAGTCGACAGGGGACGACCTACGAGCAGTACTTC.

The rearrangement joins TRBV5-1 to TRBJ1-1; 7 bases align to TRBD1. Germline CDR1 reads SGHRS; CDR2 reads YFSETQ. V was pared by 4 bases and J by 10 bases, with 10 bases of the junction left unmatched. This CDR3 is built from 13 residues. CDR3 bases: TGCGCCAGCAGCCCAACAGGGGACGAAAGAGCTTTCTTT. Translated: CASSPTGDERAFF.

The chain couples TRBV7-2 to TRBJ1-3, with D hard to call. V was pared by 5 bases and J by 0 bases, with 8 bases between. Germline CDR1 and CDR2: SGHTA and FQGNSA. This CDR3 region has 14 residues. The CDR3 DNA follows: TGTGCCAGCAGCCCAAAGGCCTCTGGAAACACCATATATTTT. Its translation: CASSPKASGNTIYF.

The chain couples TRBV28 to TRBJ1-5; a possible D gene is TRBD1 (5 bases). The CDR3 is made up of 17 amino acids. V lost 5 bases, J lost 7 bases, and 24 bases lay in between. The germline V gene has CDR1 MDHEN and CDR2 SYDVKM. The CDR3 DNA sequence: TGTGCCAGCAGTCCGCCGGGGGGTGGTTGGGAGAAACAGCCCCAGCATTTT. It encodes CASSPPGGGWEKQPQHF. Variable domain in full (rest from reference TRBV28 and TRBJ1-5): DVKVTQSSRYLVKRTGEKVFLECVQDMDHENMFWYRQDPGLGLRLIYFSYDVKMKEKGDIPEGYSVSREKKERFSLILESASTNQTSMYLCASSPPGGGWEKQPQHFGDGTRLSIL.

This chain links TRBV4-2 with TRBJ2-5, with 11 bases matching TRBD2. Germline assignment: CDR1 LGHNA and CDR2 YNFKEQ. Trimming removed 3 bases from V and 5 bases from J; junction bases left unmatched: 14. The CDR3 totals 18 residues. The CDR3 reads CASSQIGNSGGAGETQYF. In DNA, the CDR3 is TGTGCCAGCAGCCAGATTGGCAATAGCGGGGGGGCAGGGGAGACCCAGTACTTC.

The chain uses TRBV7-9 and TRBJ2-4, with D possibly matching TRBD2 (6 bases). Germline assignment: CDR1 SEHNR and CDR2 FQNEAQ (reference sequence). The CDR3 is 16 residues long. V lost 0 bases and J lost 0, with 9 bases in between. DNA of the CDR3: TGTGCCAGCAGCTTAGCCGGGGGTCGAGCCAAAAACATTCAGTACTTC. Protein product: CASSLAGGRAKNIQYF.

This chain joins TRBV5-1 and TRBJ1-2; D gene ambiguous. CDR1 and CDR2 (germline): SGHRS, YFSETQ. The CDR3 is made up of 14 amino acids. Trimming left V 0 bases short and J 7 bases short, with 13 bases between. The DNA for the CDR3 is TGCGCCAGCAGCTTGGTGTCGACCCTGAGTGGCTACACCTTC. It codes for CASSLVSTLSGYTF.

The gene calls are TRBV23-1 and TRBJ2-4; 9 nucleotides line up with TRBD1. TRBV23-1 is designated an ORF whose function remains uncertain. The CDR3 spans 17 residues. The V and J ends lost 3 bases and 3 bases, in that order; junction bases with no gene match: 9. CDR3 nucleotide sequence: TGCGCCAGCAGTCAGCCGGGGGACAGGGCGCTCAAAAACATTCAGTACTTC. This sequence encodes CASSQPGDRALKNIQYF.

This chain joins TRBV11-2 and TRBJ2-7, with D possibly being TRBD1 or TRBD2 (6 bases each). The CDR3 runs to 16 residues. With 3 bases removed from V and 0 bases from J, the gap between germline ends came to 15 bases. The germline CDR1 and CDR2 sequences are SGHAT and FQNNGV. The CDR3 nucleotides are TGTGCCAGCAGCTTCCTTCGGGGGCGGACCTCCTACGAGCAGTACTTC. Encoded protein: CASSFLRGRTSYEQYF.

The chain is built from TRBV6-5 and TRBJ1-5, with D hard to call. The V gene lost 0 bases and the J gene lost 5 bases, with 5 bases spanning the gap. The CDR3 is 13 amino acids. Germline V gene data show CDR1 as MNHEY and CDR2 as SVGAGI. The CDR3 here is CASSYSLYQPQHF. The CDR3 DNA sequence: TGTGCCAGCAGTTACTCGTTGTATCAGCCCCAGCATTTT.